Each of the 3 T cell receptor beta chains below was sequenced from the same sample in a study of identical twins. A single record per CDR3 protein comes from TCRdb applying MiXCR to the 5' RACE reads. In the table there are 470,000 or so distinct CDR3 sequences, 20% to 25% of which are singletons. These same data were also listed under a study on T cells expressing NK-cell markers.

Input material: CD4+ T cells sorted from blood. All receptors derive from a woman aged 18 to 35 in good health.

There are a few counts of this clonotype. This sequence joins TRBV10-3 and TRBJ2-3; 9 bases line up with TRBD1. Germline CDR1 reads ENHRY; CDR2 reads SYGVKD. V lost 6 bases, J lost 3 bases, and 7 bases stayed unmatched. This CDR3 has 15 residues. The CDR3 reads CAISPGQGRTDTQYF. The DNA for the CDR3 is TGTGCCATCAGCCCAGGACAGGGGAGAACAGATACGCAGTATTTT.

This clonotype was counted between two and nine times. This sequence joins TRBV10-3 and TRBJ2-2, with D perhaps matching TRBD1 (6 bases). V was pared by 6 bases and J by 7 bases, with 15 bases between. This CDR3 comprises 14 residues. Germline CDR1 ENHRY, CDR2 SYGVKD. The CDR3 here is CAISADRWGGELFF. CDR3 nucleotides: TGTGCCATCAGCGCCGACAGGTGGGGCGGGGAGCTGTTTTTT.

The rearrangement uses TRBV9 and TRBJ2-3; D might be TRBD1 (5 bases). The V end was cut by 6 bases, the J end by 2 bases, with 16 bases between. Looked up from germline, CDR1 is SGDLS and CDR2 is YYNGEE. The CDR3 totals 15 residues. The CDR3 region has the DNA TGTGCCAGCACGGTGACAGCTTTGGACACAGATACGCAGTATTTT. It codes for CASTVTALDTDTQYF.